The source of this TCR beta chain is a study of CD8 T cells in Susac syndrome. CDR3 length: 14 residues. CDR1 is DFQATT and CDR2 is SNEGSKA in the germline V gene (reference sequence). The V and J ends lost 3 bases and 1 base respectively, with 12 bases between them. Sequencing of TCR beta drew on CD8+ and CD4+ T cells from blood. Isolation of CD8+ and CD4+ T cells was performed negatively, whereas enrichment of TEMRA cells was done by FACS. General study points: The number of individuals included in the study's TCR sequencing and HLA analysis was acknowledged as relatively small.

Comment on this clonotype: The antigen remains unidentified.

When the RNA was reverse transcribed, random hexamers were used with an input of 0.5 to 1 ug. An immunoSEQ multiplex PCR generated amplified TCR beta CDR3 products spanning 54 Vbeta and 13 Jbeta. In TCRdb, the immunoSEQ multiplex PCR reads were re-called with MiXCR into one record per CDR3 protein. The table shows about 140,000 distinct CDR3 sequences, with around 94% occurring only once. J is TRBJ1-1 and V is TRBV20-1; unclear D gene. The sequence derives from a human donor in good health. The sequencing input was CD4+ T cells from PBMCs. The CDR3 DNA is TGCAGTGCTAGGGTTAACCTGGGGAACACTGAAGCTTTCTTT. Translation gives CSARVNLGNTEAFF.